A single T cell receptor beta chain is shown here with its context. Its antigen remains unknown. Germline trimming cut 8 bases from V and 5 bases from J; bases unmatched to any gene: 8. From germline, CDR1 is MGHDK and CDR2 SYGVNS. The CDR3 spans 13 residues. The entry originates in a study of cytomegalovirus exposure and HLA in healthy donors. Study-level findings and limits: In a later analysis, TCR beta V- and J-gene trimming showed a link to a missense DCLRE1C variant.

PCR involved 60 Vbeta and 13 Jbeta primers. Original methodology: In a later analysis, of about 80 million unique beta chains, roughly 10 million appeared in at least two donors. Sequencing used immunoSEQ multiplex PCR; TCRdb keeps in-frame clones, though not all of them. Clone size and V and J calls were adopted from that table, with D and trimming inferred from the DNA. Here the sample spans fewer than 120,000 clones, more than 60% being singletons. This chain joins TRBV25-1 and TRBJ2-5; TRBD1 agrees at 7 bases. The TCR originated in a young man in good health and CMV-seropositive. Sequences were obtained from PBMCs. In DNA, the CDR3 is TGTGCCAGCCGCCCGAACAGGGGCGAGACCCAGTACTTC. Translated, it gives CASRPNRGETQYF.